Listed below are T cell receptor beta chains from one sample, sequenced in a study of blood T cell repertoires in COVID-19. TCRdb keeps only in-frame clones here, not all; method: immunoSEQ multiplex PCR. The sample includes around 200,000 clones, about nine tenths of them seen just once. Material: peripheral blood. The receptor set was obtained from a man in his 70s with active or convalescent COVID-19. CDR3s include the opening cysteine and the closing phenylalanine or tryptophan. Each record gives: D gene, J gene, clone size, V gene, CDR3 DNA, CDR3 protein. A D gene is named only where the DNA matches it firmly. Not every row has a clone size; where given, it reads once, few, many or a size class.

TRBD1	TRBJ1-2	.	TRBV29-1	TGCAGCGTTGCCAGCTCCGACAGGGCCTATGGCTACACCTTC	CSVASSDRAYGYTF
.	TRBJ1-1	.	TRBV18	TGTGCCAGCTCACCAGAGCCTGAAGCTTTCTTT	CASSPEPEAFF
TRBD1	TRBJ2-2	.	TRBV10-1	TGCGCCAGCAGTGGGACAGGGCTACAGGCAACCGGGGAGCTGTTTTTT	CASSGTGLQATGELFF
TRBD2	TRBJ2-1	.	TRBV4-3	TGCGCCAGCAGCCAGTGGGGGACTAGCGCCTACAATGAGCAGTTCTTC	CASSQWGTSAYNEQFF
.	TRBJ1-2	.	TRBV5-1	TGCGCCAGCAGCTTGACAGGAACTTATGGCTACACCTTC	CASSLTGTYGYTF
.	TRBJ2-1	.	TRBV28	TGTGCCAGCCAAAGATTCGGGTTTGCTAATGAGCAGTTCTTC	CASQRFGFANEQFF
TRBD1	TRBJ1-6	few	TRBV7-8	TGTGCCAGCAGCCAACGACAGGGAGATAATTCACCCCTCCACTTT	CASSQRQGDNSPLHF
TRBD2	TRBJ2-1	.	TRBV9	TGTGCCAGCAGCCCCCGGGGTAGCGGGAGCTACAATGAGCAGTTCTTC	CASSPRGSGSYNEQFF
TRBD1	TRBJ2-5	.	TRBV4-3	TGCGCCAGCAGCCAAGACTCCCGGACAGGGACTGGAGAGACCCAGTACTTC	CASSQDSRTGTGETQYF
.	TRBJ2-7	.	TRBV6-5	TGTGCCAGCAGTTACGGGGCCTCCTACGAGCAGTACTTC	CASSYGASYEQYF
.	TRBJ2-1	few	TRBV21-1	TGTGCCAGCAGCAAAGTGCGCAGGCCCCCGGGGAGCTCCTACAATGAGCAGTTCTTC	CASSKVRRPPGSSYNEQFF
.	TRBJ1-1	.	TRBV5-1	TGCGCCAGCAGCTCAACCTCAGGGGCGTACACTGAAGCTTTCTTT	CASSSTSGAYTEAFF
.	TRBJ1-1	.	TRBV2	TGTGCCAGCAGTGGGTTAAGGGGCGGCACTGAAGCTTTCTTT	CASSGLRGGTEAFF
.	TRBJ1-2	few	TRBV7-2	TGTGCCAGCAGCTCACAGGGCGTCTATGGCTACACCTTC	CASSSQGVYGYTF
TRBD2	TRBJ2-3	.	TRBV4-3	TGCGCCAGCAGCCAAGATGCCCGGCGGGGGGGCACAGATACGCAGTATTTT	CASSQDARRGGTDTQYF
TRBD1	TRBJ1-5	.	TRBV5-5	TGTGCCAGCAGGGGACAGGGAGGTCAGCCCCAGCATTTT	CASRGQGGQPQHF
.	TRBJ2-3	.	TRBV5-5	TGTGCCAGCAGCTGGGCATCTAGCACAGATACGCAGTATTTT	CASSWASSTDTQYF
TRBD1	TRBJ1-4	once	TRBV30	TGTGCCTGGAGTCCCCACAGGGGTAATAATGAAAAACTGTTTTTT	CAWSPHRGNNEKLFF
TRBD2	TRBJ2-7	.	TRBV27	TGTGCCAGCAGTTTAGGGACTAGATCCTACGAGCAGTACTTC	CASSLGTRSYEQYF
TRBD1	TRBJ2-5	.	TRBV13	TGTGCCAGCAGCTTAGGTCGGACAGGGCAAGAGACCCAGTACTTC	CASSLGRTGQETQYF
.	TRBJ1-2	.	TRBV10-3	TGTGCCATCAGTGTCGAACAGGGCTATGGCTACACCTTC	CAISVEQGYGYTF
.	TRBJ1-1	.	TRBV6-5	TGTGCCAGCAGCTGGGGACAGAACACTGAAGCTTTCTTT	CASSWGQNTEAFF
TRBD1	TRBJ1-6	few	TRBV18	TGTGCCAGCTCACTGGGGACAGGGGGTAATTCACCCCTCCACTTT	CASSLGTGGNSPLHF
TRBD1	TRBJ1-2	.	TRBV5-1	TGCGCCAGCAGCTCACCCGGGACAGGGAGTAACTATGGCTACACCTTC	CASSSPGTGSNYGYTF
.	TRBJ1-1	.	TRBV9	TGTGCCAGCACCTCCCTCCCGGGGGGCTCTGAAGCTTTCTTT	CASTSLPGGSEAFF
TRBD2	TRBJ2-1	.	TRBV2	TGTGCCAGCAGTTGGACTAGCGCTAGGAATGAGCAGTTCTTC	CASSWTSARNEQFF
.	TRBJ1-5	.	TRBV7-9	TGTGCCAGCAGCTTAGACAGGGATCAGCCCCAGCATTTT	CASSLDRDQPQHF
TRBD1	TRBJ1-4	.	TRBV6-6	TGTGCCAGCGGGACAGGGAACGAAAAACTGTTTTTT	CASGTGNEKLFF
.	TRBJ2-7	.	TRBV29-1	TGCAGCGTTGAATCTCAGGGATCCACCTACGAGCAGTACTTC	CSVESQGSTYEQYF
.	TRBJ2-7	once	TRBV15	TGTGCCACCAGCAGAGATTCTCCCCCTGGGAGCGACGAGCAGTACTTC	CATSRDSPPGSDEQYF
.	TRBJ2-2	.	TRBV14	TGTGCCAGCAGCCAAAGGTGGGCAGGGGCCACCGGGGAGCTGTTTTTT	CASSQRWAGATGELFF
.	TRBJ1-5	.	TRBV5-1	TGCGCCAGCAGCTTGGGTACAGGGTACAATCAGCCCCAGCATTTT	CASSLGTGYNQPQHF
.	TRBJ1-1	.	TRBV5-1	TGCGCCAGCAGAACCGGGGAAACTGAAGCTTTCTTT	CASRTGETEAFF
.	TRBJ2-3	.	TRBV21-1	TGTGCCAGCAGCATTGATCCGTCCGATGGGGGCGAGGCAGATACGCAGTATTTT	CASSIDPSDGGEADTQYF
TRBD2	TRBJ2-5	.	TRBV5-4	TGTGCCAGCACATATAGCGGGGGGGCCTCTTTAGAGACCCAGTACTTC	CASTYSGGASLETQYF
.	TRBJ1-1	.	TRBV6-4	TGTGCCAGCAGTGATACAGGTGGGCCCAACACTGAAGCTTTCTTT	CASSDTGGPNTEAFF
.	TRBJ2-2	few	TRBV6-4	TGTGCCAGCAGACGAGTTAGAAACACCGGGGAGCTGTTTTTT	CASRRVRNTGELFF
.	TRBJ1-4	.	TRBV18	TGTGCCAGCTCACCGGCCGCGACAGCAAATGAAAAACTGTTTTTT	CASSPAATANEKLFF
.	TRBJ1-1	.	TRBV19	TGTGCCAGTAGTATACCCCTCAGGGGTGGGACCACTGAAGCTTTCTTT	CASSIPLRGGTTEAFF
.	TRBJ1-2	.	TRBV9	TGTGCCAGCAGCGGACAAGTGGGGGGAAACTATGGCTACACCTTC	CASSGQVGGNYGYTF
.	TRBJ2-3	.	TRBV6-1	TGTGCCAGCAGTGAAAGGCAGGGCCCAGATACGCAGTATTTT	CASSERQGPDTQYF
.	TRBJ2-7	.	TRBV10-3	TGTGCCATCAGTCCCGACGGGTACGAGCAGTACTTC	CAISPDGYEQYF
TRBD1	TRBJ1-1	.	TRBV7-2	TGTGCCAGCAGCTTAAGCGGAGGGGGCAGGACTGAAGCTTTCTTT	CASSLSGGGRTEAFF
TRBD1	TRBJ2-7	once	TRBV28	TGTGCCAGCAATGGGCCAGGGGGCCACGACGAGCAGTACTTC	CASNGPGGHDEQYF
TRBD1	TRBJ1-3	.	TRBV5-1	TGCGCCAGCAGCGCCAGGGGGCAGGATGGAAACACCATATATTTT	CASSARGQDGNTIYF
TRBD2	TRBJ2-3	.	TRBV7-6	TGTGCCAGCAGCCGGACTAGCGGGGGGGGAGCGGGAGATACGCAGTATTTT	CASSRTSGGGAGDTQYF
TRBD1	TRBJ1-1	.	TRBV11-2	TGTGCCAGCAGCTTCAACAGGGGGATGAACACTGAAGCTTTCTTT	CASSFNRGMNTEAFF
.	TRBJ1-2	.	TRBV30	TGTGCCTGTCCTCCTTATGGGCGGGTTGGCTACACCTTC	CACPPYGRVGYTF
TRBD1	TRBJ2-2	many	TRBV5-1	TGCGCCAGCAGCCAAAGGACAGGGTCAACCGGGGAGCTGTTTTTT	CASSQRTGSTGELFF
TRBD1	TRBJ2-7	.	TRBV14	TGTGCCAGCAGCCAAGCAGGGGGCTCCGAGCAGTACTTC	CASSQAGGSEQYF
.	TRBJ1-2	.	TRBV5-6	TGTGCCAGCAGAACCACCAGAGGTGACTATGGCTACACCTTC	CASRTTRGDYGYTF
TRBD1	TRBJ2-7	.	TRBV2	TGTGCCAGCAGTGCGCAGGGACAGGCTAGGGCCTACGAGCAGTACTTC	CASSAQGQARAYEQYF
.	TRBJ1-1	.	TRBV29-1	TGCAGCGTCGGACTGGGTGAAGCTTTCTTT	CSVGLGEAFF
.	TRBJ1-2	.	TRBV6-5	TGTGCCAGCAGTACAACGCGGAGAGACTATGGCTACACCTTC	CASSTTRRDYGYTF